These 25 T cell receptor beta chains were sequenced from one sample in a study of response to subunit inactivated influenza vaccine. TCRdb reprocessed the RT-PCR reads via MiXCR and lists one record per CDR3 protein. Of under 550,000 distinct CDR3 sequences listed, under 9% are singletons. The sample in question was PBMCs from blood, obtained around 2 years after vaccination. The receptors were gathered from a man in his fifties or sixties who received an inactivated influenza vaccine.

This clonotype was seen at least ten times. The chain carries TRBV12-3 or TRBV12-4 and TRBJ2-3; D is unresolved. V lost 4 bases, J lost 1 base, and 3 bases lay in between. The CDR3 runs to 12 residues. CDR3 region: CASSSGTDTQYF. In DNA form, the CDR3 reads TGTGCCAGCAGTTCAGGCACAGATACGCAGTATTTT.

This clonotype was observed a few times. V gene TRBV10-3 combines with J gene TRBJ2-1, with D possibly TRBD1 on 6 matching bases. The CDR3 has 11 amino acids. CDR1 ENHRY and CDR2 SYGVKD come from the germline V gene. With 6 bases removed from V and 9 bases from J, the gap between germline ends came to 9 bases. This CDR3 is CAIRQGGEQFF. The CDR3 bases are TGTGCCATCAGGCAAGGGGGTGAGCAGTTCTTC.

This clonotype was observed at least ten times. The gene calls are TRBV5-1 and TRBJ2-1, with D uncertain. V dropped 6 bases and J dropped 0 bases, with 7 bases sitting between them. The CDR3 covers 13 residues. Germline V CDR1 and CDR2: SGHRS, YFSETQ. The CDR3 spells CASKQNSYNEQFF. The CDR3 DNA reads as TGCGCCAGCAAACAGAACTCCTACAATGAGCAGTTCTTC. Drawing the rest from reference TRBV5-1 and TRBJ2-1, the complete variable domain is KAGVTQTPRYLIKTRGQQVTLSCSPISGHRSVSWYQQTPGQGLQFLFEYFSETQRNKGNFPGRFSGRQFSNSRSEMNVSTLELGDSALYLCASKQNSYNEQFFGPGTRLTVL.

V and J are TRBV7-9 and TRBJ2-3; the D is unclear. Germline CDR1 and CDR2: SEHNR and FQNEAQ (reference sequence). The V end was cut by 2 bases, the J end by 6 bases, with 18 bases between. The CDR3 spans 16 residues. The CDR3 DNA sequence: TGTGCCAGCAGCTTACCGGGCCCGAACGCTGGGGATACGCAGTATTTT. It encodes CASSLPGPNAGDTQYF.

V is TRBV27 and J is TRBJ1-1; TRBD1 agrees at 10 bases. With 5 bases clipped from V and 4 bases from J, the junction kept 13 bases outside the gene matches. CDR1 is MNHEY, CDR2 SMNVEV, per germline (reference sequence). CDR3 size: 17 residues. The CDR3 region is CASSHRDRGERGTEAFF. The CDR3 DNA sequence: TGTGCCAGCAGTCACCGGGACAGGGGTGAGAGGGGCACTGAAGCTTTCTTT.

This clonotype has ten or more counts. The chain combines TRBV18 with TRBJ2-7; 11 bases map to TRBD2. The CDR3 covers 15 residues. Germline V gene lookup returns CDR1 KGHSH and CDR2 LQKENI. The V and J ends lost 6 bases and 3 bases, in that order; junction bases with no gene match: 7. CDR3 residues: CASSQTGTSGYEQYF. The CDR3 coding sequence is TGTGCCAGCTCCCAGACCGGGACTAGCGGCTACGAGCAGTACTTC.

There are many counts of this clonotype. V gene TRBV29-1 combines with J gene TRBJ2-5; 9 bases match TRBD1. Germline loops: CDR1 SQVTM, CDR2 ANQGSEA. The V gene end was trimmed by 6 bases and the J gene end by 5 bases; junction bases not matched to a gene: 10. CDR3 size: 14 residues. The CDR3: CSVETGGQLETQYF. CDR3 nucleotide sequence: TGCAGCGTAGAGACAGGGGGTCAATTGGAGACCCAGTACTTC.

The gene calls are TRBV20-1 and TRBJ2-6; 8 nucleotides align to TRBD1. J was trimmed by 1 base and V by 4 bases; bases with no gene match: 3. This CDR3 contains 15 residues. CDR1 is DFQATT, CDR2 SNEGSKA, per germline (reference sequence). This CDR3 is CSANDRGSGANVLTF. In DNA form, the CDR3 reads TGCAGTGCTAACGACAGGGGTTCTGGGGCCAACGTCCTGACTTTC.

This chain connects TRBV5-1 to TRBJ1-3; D ambiguous. The CDR3 sequence is 14 residues long. From germline, CDR1 is SGHRS and CDR2 YFSETQ. With 5 bases removed from V and 0 bases from J, the gap between germline ends came to 9 bases. CDR3 DNA: TGCGCCAGCAGTAGGGAGAACTCTGGAAACACCATATATTTT. Amino acid sequence: CASSRENSGNTIYF.

The chain employs TRBV5-1 and TRBJ2-1; TRBD2 is a possible D gene (6 bases). The V end was cut by 0 bases, the J end by 5 bases, with 18 bases between. CDR3 length: 17 amino acids. The germline V gene encodes CDR1 SGHRS and CDR2 YFSETQ. CDR3 in amino acids: CASSLATDSGMNNEQFF. CDR3 nucleotide sequence: TGCGCCAGCAGCTTGGCCACCGATAGCGGAATGAACAATGAGCAGTTCTTC.

This clonotype has only a few counts. The V call is TRBV20-1, the J call TRBJ2-3, with D perhaps being TRBD1 or TRBD2 (5 bases each). Trimming shortened V by 6 bases and J by 0 bases, and 13 bases separated the two germline ends. This CDR3 is built from 14 residues. Germline CDR1 reads DFQATT; CDR2 reads SNEGSKA (reference sequence). CDR3 region: CSAPGAASTDTQYF. The CDR3, as DNA: TGCAGTGCCCCCGGGGCAGCTAGCACAGATACGCAGTATTTT.

The sample holds a few counts of this clonotype. This rearrangement joins TRBV6-2 or TRBV6-3 to TRBJ2-7; D remains ambiguous. Germline V gene sequence: CDR1 MNHEY, CDR2 SVGEGT. Between the trimmed V and J ends, which lost 9 bases and 6 bases, there was a span of 21 bases. This CDR3 has 14 residues. Written as DNA, the CDR3 is TGTGCCAGTACGGGTGGGTATTATCGCTTCGAGCAGTACTTC. This encodes CASTGGYYRFEQYF.

This clonotype was counted only a few times. The gene calls are TRBV28 and TRBJ2-7; 8 bases are shared with TRBD2. V gave up 5 bases and J gave up 4 bases; unmatched junction bases: 10. Per germline, CDR1 MDHEN and CDR2 SYDVKM. This CDR3 is 15 amino acids long. The CDR3 region is CASSLQGLAGYEQYF. The CDR3 region has the DNA TGTGCCAGCAGTCTCCAAGGGCTAGCGGGTTACGAGCAGTACTTC.

The chain has TRBV20-1 and TRBJ2-1, with TRBD2 matching over 7 bases. CDR1 is DFQATT and CDR2 is SNEGSKA in the germline V gene (reference sequence). The CDR3 is 13 residues long. V was pared by 6 bases and J by 6 bases, with 8 bases of the junction left unmatched. The DNA of the CDR3 is TGCAGTGCGGGTGGCGGCGGGGGCAATGAGCAGTTCTTC. Protein sequence: CSAGGGGGNEQFF.

This clonotype was detected ten times or more. The V call is TRBV5-5, the J call TRBJ2-5; D not certain. The CDR3 consists of 16 residues. Looked up from germline, CDR1 is SGHKS and CDR2 is YYEKEE (reference sequence). V was cut by 0 bases and J by 5 bases, with 17 bases left in between. For the CDR3, the DNA is TGTGCCAGCAGCTTGGTGGTTGGGCCCGATGGCGAGACCCAGTACTTC. It yields the protein CASSLVVGPDGETQYF.

The table lists this clonotype with many counts. This chain links TRBV5-1 with TRBJ2-2, with 9 bases that match TRBD1. V lost 4 bases to trimming and J lost 7 bases; unmatched junction nucleotides: 8. The CDR3 runs 15 residues. The germline gives CDR1 SGHRS, CDR2 YFSETQ. Here the CDR3 reads CASSQKGQGGGELFF. For the CDR3, the DNA is TGCGCCAGCAGCCAAAAGGGACAGGGCGGCGGGGAGCTGTTTTTT.

This clonotype was observed many times. J is TRBJ2-2 and V is TRBV11-1; 15 positions match TRBD2. Germline lookup yields CDR1 SGHAT and CDR2 FQDESV (reference sequence). The CDR3 spans 20 residues. V shed 5 bases and J 3 bases; nucleotides not matched to a gene: 13. CDR3 sequence reads: CASSLKPGLAGGKHTGELFF. The CDR3 nucleotides read TGTGCCAGCAGCCTCAAACCGGGACTAGCGGGGGGAAAACACACCGGGGAGCTGTTTTTT. The full variable domain, its missing parts supplied by reference TRBV11-1 and TRBJ2-2, is EAEVAQSPRYKITEKSQAVAFWCDPISGHATLYWYRQILGQGPELLVQFQDESVVDDSQLPKDRFSAERLKGVDSTLKIQPAELGDSAMYLCASSLKPGLAGGKHTGELFFGEGSRLTVL.

The chain has TRBV2 and TRBJ2-7, with 10 bases fitting TRBD1. The CDR3 is 12 amino acids. Germline CDR1 SNHLY, CDR2 FYNNEI. Trimming took 6 bases from V and 6 from J; bases not matched to a gene: 2. The CDR3 DNA reads TGTGCCAGCAGCGACAGGGGGCGCGAGCAGTACTTC. It is translated as CASSDRGREQYF. The full variable domain, completed using reference TRBV2 and TRBJ2-7, is EPEVTQTPSHQVTQMGQEVILRCVPISNHLYFYWYRQILGQKVEFLVSFYNNEISEKSEIFDDQFSVERPDGSNFTLKIRSTKLEDSAMYFCASSDRGREQYFGPGTRLTVT.

This clonotype was picked up many times. The CDR3 sequence: CASSLFTYGYTF. DNA of the CDR3: TGTGCCAGCAGTTTATTCACCTATGGCTACACCTTC. J is TRBJ1-2 and V is TRBV12-3 or TRBV12-4; D uncertain. Trimming shortened V by 2 bases and J by 4 bases, and 5 bases separated the two germline ends. The CDR3 length is 12 residues.

The chain uses TRBV20-1 and TRBJ2-7; 8 bases match TRBD1. Trimming cost V 5 bases and J 5 bases; bases outside gene matches: 5. CDR1 is DFQATT and CDR2 is SNEGSKA in the germline V gene (reference sequence). The CDR3 is 12 residues long. The CDR3 DNA is TGCAGTGCTGGCCAGACAGGGGACGAGCAGTACTTC. Translation gives CSAGQTGDEQYF.

This clonotype has more than one count but fewer than ten. The chain has TRBV28 and TRBJ1-2; a possible D gene is TRBD1 (5 bases). CDR3 length: 15 amino acids. Trimming shortened V by 5 bases and J by 6 bases, and 19 bases separated the two germline ends. Germline CDR1 MDHEN, CDR2 SYDVKM. The CDR3 DNA is TGTGCCAGCAGTAGTACCGGGACCCCGAGGGATGGCTACACCTTC. It codes for CASSSTGTPRDGYTF.

In nucleotides, the CDR3 is TGTGCCAGCAGCCCCGGGACACACTCCTACAATGAGCAGTTCTTC. Amino acid sequence: CASSPGTHSYNEQFF. The J gene is TRBJ2-1, the V gene TRBV9, with D perhaps matching TRBD1 (6 bases). The V end lost 4 bases, the J end lost 0 bases, and 11 bases lay between the germline ends. The CDR3 contains 15 residues. Germline V gene sequence: CDR1 SGDLS, CDR2 YYNGEE.

This clonotype was seen repeatedly, ten times or more. V usage is TRBV18 and J usage is TRBJ1-4; 11 nucleotides match TRBD1. CDR1 and CDR2 from the germline V gene are KGHSH and LQKENI. The V gene end was trimmed by 2 bases and the J gene end by 8 bases; junction bases not matched to a gene: 4. This CDR3 has 15 amino acids. The DNA for the CDR3 is TGTGCCAGCTCACCAGGGACAGGGGGGTACGAAAAACTGTTTTTT. Its protein is CASSPGTGGYEKLFF.

The rearrangement uses TRBV20-1 and TRBJ1-5; no firm D call. Germline V gene data show CDR1 as DFQATT and CDR2 as SNEGSKA (reference sequence). Trimming cost V 4 bases and J 9 bases, with 13 bases left between them. This CDR3 has 12 residues. CDR3 nucleotide sequence: TGCAGTGCTAAAGATGGGAATGCGCCCCAGCATTTT. Residues: CSAKDGNAPQHF.

This clonotype was detected only a few times. The rearrangement links TRBV10-3 to TRBJ2-3; D ambiguous. CDR3 length: 14 amino acids. CDR1 and CDR2 from the germline V gene are ENHRY and SYGVKD. V gave up 1 base and J gave up 2 bases, with 7 bases separating them. The chain's CDR3 is CAISELGSTDTQYF. As DNA, the CDR3 is TGTGCCATCAGTGAGTTGGGCTCCACAGATACGCAGTATTTT.